The 10 T cell receptor beta chains given below trace back to one sample, sequenced in a study of cytomegalovirus exposure and HLA in healthy donors. The PCR used 60 Vbeta and 13 Jbeta primers. Only in-frame clones appear in the TCRdb table, and some are missing; sequencing was by immunoSEQ multiplex PCR. Of about 200,000 clones in the sample, 70% to 80% were seen once. Sequencing used PBMCs. The receptors were gathered from a man in his thirties or forties in good health and CMV-seronegative.

V and J are TRBV28 and TRBJ2-1; D remains unclear. This CDR3 is 19 amino acids long. Germline loops: CDR1 MDHEN, CDR2 SYDVKM. Between the trimmed V and J ends, which lost 5 bases and 6 bases, there was a span of 29 bases. The CDR3 loop reads CASSPPYSRAPHSPNEQFF. The CDR3 bases are TGTGCCAGCAGTCCACCGTACTCCCGTGCTCCCCATTCCCCCAATGAGCAGTTCTTC. The entire variable domain, with the rest obtained from reference TRBV28 and TRBJ2-1, is as follows: DVKVTQSSRYLVKRTGEKVFLECVQDMDHENMFWYRQDPGLGLRLIYFSYDVKMKEKGDIPEGYSVSREKKERFSLILESASTNQTSMYLCASSPPYSRAPHSPNEQFFGPGTRLTVL.

The V call is TRBV2, the J call TRBJ2-5; perhaps TRBD2 as D (5 bases). The CDR3 sequence is 13 residues long. Germline V CDR1 and CDR2: SNHLY, FYNNEI. V lost 7 bases, J lost 5 bases, and 14 bases lay in between. The DNA of the CDR3 is TGTGCCAGCATCATGGACCGGAGGGAGACCCAGTACTTC. Protein product: CASIMDRRETQYF.

CDR3 coding DNA: TGTGCCAGCAGCCGGGTTGTCACCGGGGAGCTGTTTTTT. It yields the protein CASSRVVTGELFF. The rearrangement uses TRBV7-3 and TRBJ2-2; D is unclear. The V gene's germline CDR1 is SGHTA and CDR2 FQGTGA. This CDR3 contains 13 residues. Deletions cut 5 bases from V and 4 bases from J, with 8 bases between.

The chain links TRBV27 to TRBJ1-1; D unclear. CDR3 length equals 14 residues. Trimming removed 4 bases from V and 0 bases from J, with 9 bases in between. From germline, CDR1 is MNHEY and CDR2 SMNVEV (reference sequence). The CDR3: CASSWGAMNTEAFF. The DNA for the CDR3 is TGTGCCAGCAGTTGGGGAGCGATGAACACTGAAGCTTTCTTT.

The rearrangement links TRBV29-1 to TRBJ2-5; the match to TRBD2 covers 10 bases. V gave up 4 bases and J gave up 4 bases; unmatched junction bases: 6. Germline V gene sequence: CDR1 SQVTM, CDR2 ANQGSEA. This CDR3 contains 14 residues. The CDR3 protein is CSVGLAGEGETQYF. The CDR3 DNA sequence: TGCAGCGTTGGGCTAGCGGGAGAGGGAGAGACCCAGTACTTC.

The chain joins TRBV27 to TRBJ1-6; the D gene is possibly TRBD1 (6 bases). This CDR3 has 13 amino acids. The germline V gene has CDR1 MNHEY and CDR2 SMNVEV (reference sequence). Trimming took off 6 bases at V and 10 bases at J, with 13 bases between the two ends. The CDR3 region is CASRSDRSSPLHF. The CDR3 DNA is TGTGCCAGCAGATCCGACAGGTCCTCACCCCTCCACTTT.

V is TRBV20-1 and J is TRBJ2-1, with a possible D match to TRBD2 (6 bases). The CDR3 sequence is 10 residues long. The germline V and J ends were trimmed by 3 bases and 10 bases, with 7 bases remaining between them. Germline V gives CDR1 DFQATT, CDR2 SNEGSKA (reference sequence). This CDR3 is CSASRGEQFF. The CDR3 DNA reads TGCAGTGCTAGCCGGGGGGAGCAGTTCTTC.

This clone was observed a few times. The chain has TRBV10-3 and TRBJ2-2; 10 nucleotides line up with TRBD1. The V gene's germline CDR1 is ENHRY and CDR2 SYGVKD. Trimming cost V 8 bases and J 0 bases; bases outside gene matches: 3. This CDR3 comprises 15 residues. The CDR3: CAILGQGPNTGELFF. The CDR3 nucleotides read TGTGCCATCTTGGGACAGGGGCCGAACACCGGGGAGCTGTTTTTT.

The rearrangement uses TRBV7-2 and TRBJ2-7; 7 nucleotides align to TRBD1. Germline loops: CDR1 SGHTA, CDR2 FQGNSA. V was clipped by 5 bases and J by 7 bases; unmatched bases: 11. The CDR3 is made up of 14 amino acids. CDR3: CASSHRQGRREQYF. The CDR3 DNA reads as TGTGCCAGCAGCCACCGACAGGGCAGGAGGGAGCAGTACTTC.

The V gene is TRBV28, the J gene TRBJ2-1, with a tentative D call TRBD2 (6 bases). The CDR3 totals 15 residues. Germline CDR1 and CDR2: MDHEN and SYDVKM. V lost 5 bases and J 8 bases, leaving 19 bases between the germline ends. The CDR3 nucleotides read TGTGCCAGCAGTCCAACGGGACTTGGCCCCTATGAGCAGTTCTTC. It yields the protein CASSPTGLGPYEQFF.